The T cell receptor beta chain under discussion was sequenced for a study of T cells expressing NK-cell markers. Overall study: It was from sorted CD3+CD56+NKG2C+, CD3+CD56+NKG2C- and CD3+CD56-NKG2C+ T cells that TCR beta repertoires came.

Points on this clonotype: Its cognate antigen is unknown.

The length of the CDR3 is 14 residues. Whole-study results and caveats: Whether expanded NKG2C+ T cell clones were HCMV-specific remained unclear. Each of several donors carried dominant NKG2C+ clonotypes accounting for about 1.0-7.5% of CD8+ T cells.

Beta-chain TCR cDNA was generated via 5'RACE template switching with UMIs. TCRdb reprocessed the 5' RACE reads and keeps a single row for each CDR3 protein, giving no DNA. This table holds over 200,000 distinct CDR3 sequences. The sequence derives from a man between 18 and 29 years old in good health. The rearrangement uses TRBV12-3 or TRBV12-4 and TRBJ2-5; TCRdb's D call, TRBD2, is unchecked because there is no DNA. Sequencing was performed on blood T cells: a sorted CD56 or NKG2C T cell subset, CD4+ or CD8+ T cells, or bulk PBMC T cells (not recorded which). This chain's CDR3 is CASSSTVPGTTQYF.